One sample yielded the 10 T cell receptor beta chains listed below, sequenced in a study of vaccination and CD4 T cells after COVID-19. The Oncomine TCR Beta short-read assay was applied to DNA of cultured CD4+ T cells. From the PCR reads, TCRdb called clonotypes with MiXCR, one entry per CDR3 protein. The sample consists of about 15,000 distinct CDR3 sequences, about 48% of them appearing once. The treatment here: roughly 10-day PBMC culture with coronavirus spike peptide pools or control peptides (ViraFEST assay). What these receptors recognize is not known. Sequencing was carried out using CD4+ T cells from blood, cultured in vitro. The receptors originated from a human donor who had recovered from COVID-19.

V and J are TRBV12-3 or TRBV12-4 and TRBJ1-2; the match to TRBD1 covers 9 bases. This CDR3 contains 15 residues. V was pared by 0 bases and J by 7 bases, with 6 bases of the junction left unmatched. This chain's CDR3 is CASSLARTTGGGYTF. The CDR3 bases are TGTGCCAGCAGTTTAGCTAGGACGACAGGGGGTGGCTACACCTTC.

The chain links TRBV6-5 to TRBJ1-5, with no clear D. Germline V CDR1 and CDR2: MNHEY, SVGAGI. The CDR3 extends over 14 amino acids. The V end lost 0 bases, the J end lost 7 bases, and 10 bases lay between the germline ends. DNA for the CDR3: TGTGCCAGCAGTTACTCCGGGATGGGACAGCCCCAGCATTTT. Its translation is CASSYSGMGQPQHF.

The rearrangement joins TRBV6-2 or TRBV6-3 to TRBJ1-5, with no clear D. V was trimmed by 8 bases and J by 1 base, leaving 12 bases between them. The CDR3 length is 14 residues. Per germline, CDR1 MNHEY and CDR2 SVGEGT. The CDR3 DNA reads as TGTGCCAGCGCACGGGGTGGGAGCAATCAGCCCCAGCATTTT. As protein: CASARGGSNQPQHF.

This clonotype has only one observation. This chain joins TRBV4-1 and TRBJ1-6; possible D gene TRBD1, 5 bases. V lost 1 base, J lost 9 bases, and 13 bases lay in between. The CDR3 has 15 residues. Germline CDR1 and CDR2: MGHRA and YSYEKL. The CDR3 sequence: CASSQGPLGGSPLHF. DNA of the CDR3: TGCGCCAGCAGCCAAGGGCCCCTCGGGGGTTCACCCCTCCACTTT.

The V and J genes are TRBV5-1 and TRBJ1-1, with D perhaps matching TRBD1 (5 bases). This CDR3 contains 14 residues. The V end was cut by 2 bases, the J end by 2 bases, with 10 bases between. CDR1 is SGHRS, CDR2 YFSETQ, per germline. For the CDR3, the DNA is TGCGCCAGCAGCTTTGGGGGGTTAAACACTGAAGCTTTCTTT. Its protein is CASSFGGLNTEAFF. Using reference TRBV5-1 and TRBJ1-1 for the parts outside the CDR3, the full variable domain is KAGVTQTPRYLIKTRGQQVTLSCSPISGHRSVSWYQQTPGQGLQFLFEYFSETQRNKGNFPGRFSGRQFSNSRSEMNVSTLELGDSALYLCASSFGGLNTEAFFGQGTRLTVV.

The chain links TRBV28 to TRBJ1-4, with D unclear. CDR1 and CDR2 (germline): MDHEN, SYDVKM. The CDR3 consists of 12 residues. V was pared by 7 bases and J by 3 bases, with 6 bases between. In nucleotides, the CDR3 is TGTGCCAGCATGAGTGCTAATGAAAAACTGTTTTTT. Protein sequence: CASMSANEKLFF.

This clonotype was counted once. The V gene is TRBV7-2, the J gene TRBJ2-7; D is ambiguous. The CDR3 spans 14 residues. The ends were cut back, 1 base at V and 4 bases at J, with 11 bases in the middle. Germline assignment: CDR1 SGHTA and CDR2 FQGNSA. The CDR3 reads CASSLVAGTYEQYF. The CDR3 nucleotides are TGTGCCAGCAGCTTAGTGGCAGGAACTTACGAGCAGTACTTC.

The chain combines TRBV7-2 with TRBJ2-5, with no clear D. V was shortened by 1 base and J by 5 bases, with 5 bases between the two germline ends. The CDR3 extends over 12 amino acids. The V gene's germline CDR1 is SGHTA and CDR2 FQGNSA. The CDR3 loop reads CASSLVIETQYF. As DNA, the CDR3 is TGTGCCAGCAGCTTAGTTATCGAGACCCAGTACTTC.

This clonotype appeared a few times. The genes are TRBV4-1 and TRBJ2-3; 12 bases line up with TRBD1. The J segment lost 6 bases and the V segment lost 6 bases, leaving 13 bases of the junction unmatched. CDR3 length equals 17 residues. The germline gives CDR1 MGHRA, CDR2 YSYEKL. CDR3 nucleotides: TGCGCCAGCAGAGCTTTGGCCGGGACAGGGGGCTCGGATACGCAGTATTTT. This gives the protein CASRALAGTGGSDTQYF.

V usage is TRBV11-3 and J usage is TRBJ2-5; D gene unclear. Per germline, CDR1 SGHNT and CDR2 YENEEA. There are 11 residues in the CDR3. The V gene lost 4 bases and the J gene lost 5 bases, with 5 bases spanning the gap. The CDR3 reads CASSWLETQYF. The CDR3 nucleotides are TGTGCCAGCAGCTGGCTGGAGACCCAGTACTTC.